The 5 T cell receptor beta chains listed next were all sequenced from one sample in a study of blood T cell repertoires in COVID-19. Using immunoSEQ multiplex PCR, the repertoire was profiled, and TCRdb retains in-frame clones only, with some absent. Here the sample spans fewer than 250,000 clones, roughly 94% being singletons. Sequenced material: peripheral blood. These receptors all stem from a man aged 30-40 years with acute or convalescent COVID-19.

The genes are TRBV6-5 and TRBJ1-5; D might be TRBD1 (5 bases). Trimming cost V 5 bases and J 1 base, with 12 bases left between them. The CDR3 is 15 residues long. Germline V lookup: CDR1 MNHEY, CDR2 SVGAGI. The CDR3 DNA is TGTGCCAGCAGTCCCCTGGGACTGAGCAATCAGCCCCAGCATTTT. Translating it yields CASSPLGLSNQPQHF.

The chain combines TRBV14 with TRBJ2-1; 10 nucleotides match TRBD2. V shed 0 bases and J 8 bases; nucleotides not matched to a gene: 7. CDR1 and CDR2 from the germline V gene are SGHDN and FVKESK. The CDR3 spans 16 residues. CDR3 bases: TGTGCCAGCAGCCAAGATCGGCTAGCGGGAGAGGATGAGCAGTTCTTC. Translated, it gives CASSQDRLAGEDEQFF.

V is TRBV5-6 and J is TRBJ1-5, with D hard to call. Germline V gene sequence: CDR1 SGHDT, CDR2 YYEEEE. The V end lost 4 bases, the J end lost 0 bases, and 14 bases lay between the germline ends. The CDR3 runs 16 residues. In nucleotides, the CDR3 is TGTGCCAGCAGCCACTTTGCCGGGTCTAGCAATCAGCCCCAGCATTTT. Amino acids: CASSHFAGSSNQPQHF.

This sequence joins TRBV6-5 and TRBJ2-5, with D uncertain. This CDR3 is 13 amino acids long. The germline gives CDR1 MNHEY, CDR2 SVGAGI. Trimming took 10 bases from V and 5 from J, leaving 17 bases between them. CDR3 sequence: CATRTISGETQYF. For the CDR3, the DNA is TGTGCCACCAGAACCATTTCAGGCGAGACCCAGTACTTC.

The V call is TRBV27, the J call TRBJ1-2; maybe TRBD1 (6 bases). CDR1 and CDR2 (germline): MNHEY, SMNVEV (reference sequence). Trimming removed 6 bases from V and 5 bases from J, with 13 bases in between. The CDR3 runs to 13 residues. The CDR3 loop is CASRPTGSYGYTF. DNA for the CDR3: TGTGCCAGCAGGCCAACAGGGTCTTATGGCTACACCTTC.